The present entry profiles one T cell receptor (beta chain) with its context. Its antigen is not known. The PCR used 60 Vbeta and 13 Jbeta primers. Produced via immunoSEQ multiplex PCR; TCRdb's table is partial and in-frame only. The sample consists of over 110,000 clones, under 90% of them appearing once. These data come from a study of cytomegalovirus exposure and HLA in healthy donors. Study-level findings and limits: Earlier analysis yielded a pattern in which most TCR beta V segments were productive about 90% or about 30% of the time.

The V segment lost 1 base and the J segment 2 bases; nucleotides outside the gene matches: 5. This CDR3 spans 17 amino acids. Germline V gives CDR1 PRHDT, CDR2 FYEKMQ (reference sequence). Sequenced material: PBMCs. This TCR was sampled from a male donor in good health and CMV-seronegative. This chain connects TRBV13 to TRBJ2-7; 13 bases agree with TRBD2. CDR3 sequence: CASSLAGTSGNTYEQYF. The CDR3 nucleotides read TGTGCCAGCAGCTTAGCGGGGACTAGCGGGAACACCTACGAGCAGTACTTC.